The 9 T cell receptor beta chains listed next were all sequenced from one sample in a study of T-cell memory formation after mild COVID-19. TCRdb recomputed calls from the 5' RACE reads with MiXCR, one row per CDR3 protein. The table has nearly 200,000 distinct CDR3 sequences, about a sixth seen once; the top ten hold 2% to 3%. Sequencing input: PBMCs or a T cell subset sorted from them (not recorded which). The source of these receptors is an adult woman who had mild COVID-19 (a few samples of this study predate the infection). Cell type and time point are not known.

The chain combines TRBV6-6 with TRBJ2-3; 13 nucleotides align to TRBD2. The ends lost 4 bases at V and 1 base at J; junction bases unmatched: 5. Germline CDR1 and CDR2: MNHNY and SVGAGI (reference sequence). The CDR3 contains 17 residues. DNA for the CDR3: TGTGCCAGCAGTTTACTAGGACTAGCGGGAGGCACAGATACGCAGTATTTT. The encoded protein is CASSLLGLAGGTDTQYF.

There are a few counts of this clonotype. The chain links TRBV6-5 to TRBJ1-2; TRBD1 matches 7 bases. CDR3 size: 14 residues. Germline values: CDR1 MNHEY, CDR2 SVGAGI. The ends lost 5 bases at V and 4 bases at J; junction bases unmatched: 7. The CDR3 DNA reads TGTGCCAGCAGTGAAGGGGACAGACTCTATGGCTACACCTTC. The encoded protein is CASSEGDRLYGYTF.

The chain links TRBV7-2 to TRBJ2-5; no firm D call. V was pared by 5 bases and J by 4 bases, with 14 bases between. Germline V CDR1 and CDR2: SGHTA, FQGNSA. CDR3 length: 14 amino acids. DNA of the CDR3: TGTGCCAGCAGCACTTGGACGCCGCCAGAGACCCAGTACTTC. It is translated as CASSTWTPPETQYF.

The chain joins TRBV7-3 to TRBJ2-2; the match to TRBD1 covers 9 bases. The CDR3 sequence is 14 residues long. Trimming cost V 5 bases and J 7 bases; bases outside gene matches: 5. Germline CDR1 is SGHTA and CDR2 is FQGTGA. For the CDR3, the DNA is TGTGCCAGCAGCCTACAGGGGGCGATCGGGGAGCTGTTTTTT. Protein: CASSLQGAIGELFF.

This clonotype has at least ten counts. The chain combines TRBV27 with TRBJ2-1; D gene uncertain. Germline CDR1 is MNHEY and CDR2 is SMNVEV (reference sequence). The CDR3 loop spans 17 amino acids. V gave up 5 bases and J gave up 5 bases, with 22 bases separating them. The CDR3 here is CASSGVRTWGQNNEQFF. The DNA of the CDR3 is TGTGCCAGCAGTGGCGTACGAACATGGGGTCAGAACAATGAGCAGTTCTTC.

This clonotype was picked up a small number of times. The chain carries TRBV2 and TRBJ1-1; no firm D call. The germline CDR1 and CDR2 sequences are SNHLY and FYNNEI. The CDR3 is made up of 13 amino acids. Trimming took off 4 bases at V and 4 bases at J, with 10 bases between the two ends. The CDR3 loop is CASSVRGVTEAFF. CDR3 bases: TGTGCCAGCAGTGTCCGGGGAGTCACTGAAGCTTTCTTT.

In its sample, this clonotype was seen a few times. The rearrangement uses TRBV4-3 and TRBJ1-2; 7 bases agree with TRBD1. CDR1 and CDR2 (germline): LGHNA, YSLEER. Trimming removed 0 bases from V and 0 bases from J; junction bases left unmatched: 1. The CDR3 has 15 residues. Written as DNA, the CDR3 is TGCGCCAGCAGCCAAGAGACAGGGACTAACTATGGCTACACCTTC. Its protein product is CASSQETGTNYGYTF.

The V call is TRBV5-1, the J call TRBJ2-7; 10 bases fit TRBD1. CDR1 is SGHRS, CDR2 YFSETQ, per germline. The CDR3 is 17 amino acids. With 1 base clipped from V and 3 bases from J, the junction kept 10 bases outside the gene matches. CDR3: CASSLYSVRTGGYEQYF. CDR3 sequence (DNA): TGCGCCAGCAGCTTGTATTCCGTTCGGACAGGGGGCTACGAGCAGTACTTC.

This clonotype was seen more than once but under ten times. The gene calls are TRBV6-2 or TRBV6-3 and TRBJ2-7; possible D gene TRBD1, 6 bases. V was trimmed by 6 bases and J by 12 bases, leaving 18 bases between them. Germline V CDR1 and CDR2: MNHEY, SVGEGT. CDR3 length: 12 amino acids. In DNA, the CDR3 is TGTGCCAGCAGCTCTCTCTGGGGACAAAGGTACTTC. This sequence encodes CASSSLWGQRYF.